The source of this TCR beta chain is a study of blood T cell repertoires in COVID-19. Study as a whole: The cDNA or gDNA used as material had been derived from T cells, B-cell-depleted T cells, or PBMCs.

Germline V gives CDR1 SGDLS, CDR2 YYNGEE. The CDR3 has 19 residues. V lost 1 base and J 4 bases, leaving 23 bases between the germline ends. Data came from immunoSEQ multiplex PCR; TCRdb stores just in-frame clones and leaves some out. The data show roughly 300,000 clones, about 85% seen once. Participants were aged about 18 to 100 years from 24 US areas. In Cohort 3, a recovered donor had either two negative PCRs, clearance, or symptom resolution. The receptor was isolated from a woman aged 45 to 65 who had recovered from COVID-19. The chain has TRBV9 and TRBJ2-2; TRBD1 is a possible D gene (5 bases). The material sequenced was PBMCs or T cells enriched from blood (not recorded which). In DNA, the CDR3 is TGTGCCAGCAGCGTATTAACAGGATTAGGGGATGACCGCACCGGGGAGCTGTTTTTT. This translates into CASSVLTGLGDDRTGELFF. The full variable domain, with the rest looked up from reference TRBV9 and TRBJ2-2, is DSGVTQTPKHLITATGQRVTLRCSPRSGDLSVYWYQQSLDQGLQFLIQYYNGEERAKGNILERFSAQQFPDLHSELNLSSLELGDSALYFCASSVLTGLGDDRTGELFFGEGSRLTVL.